The present TCR beta chain was sequenced within a study of monozygotic twins with inflammatory bowel disease. Using the 5' RACE reads, TCRdb records one entry per CDR3 protein without DNA. The sample yields 200,000 to 250,000 distinct CDR3 sequences, of which the top ten take up approximately 1.5%. Germline assignment: CDR1 SGHTA and CDR2 FQGTGA. The CDR3 is 13 amino acids. The specimen sequenced was blood. The chain links TRBV7-3 to TRBJ2-5; the TCRdb D gene call, TRBD1, has no DNA to confirm it. The sequence came from a human donor with ulcerative colitis or Crohn's disease, or a healthy co-twin of an affected twin (not recorded which). CDR3 protein: CASSSTREETQYF.